These 24 T cell receptor beta chains originate from one sample sequenced in a study of blood T cell repertoires in COVID-19. Method: immunoSEQ multiplex PCR; TCRdb's copy keeps in-frame clones and lacks some. Here the sample spans tens of thousands of clones, approximately 78% being singletons. The source material was peripheral blood. The origin of the receptors is a human donor with acute or convalescent COVID-19. The donor label of this sample is uncertain.

The chain combines TRBV21-1 with TRBJ1-5. TRBV21-1 is labeled a pseudogene. This CDR3 is 13 amino acids long. DNA for the CDR3: TGTGCCAGCAGCAAAGACGGGGGTCAGCCCCAGCATTTT. The encoded protein is CASSKDGGQPQHF.

The gene calls are TRBV21-1 and TRBJ1-5. TRBV21-1 is designated a pseudogene. The CDR3 runs to 8 residues. CDR3 in amino acids: CASSTGHF. CDR3 nucleotides: TGTGCCAGCAGCACCGGGCATTTT.

The chain couples TRBV7-3 to TRBJ2-7; 10 bases agree with TRBD1. The CDR3 totals 15 residues. Unmatched junction bases numbered 4, after V lost 3 bases and J lost 2 bases. CDR1 is SGHTA and CDR2 is FQGTGA in the germline V gene. CDR3 DNA sequence: TGTGCCAGCAGCTTGCCCGGGACAGGGGCCTACGAGCAGTACTTC. Residues: CASSLPGTGAYEQYF.

The V gene is TRBV4-2, the J gene TRBJ1-1, with no clear D. Germline V CDR1 and CDR2: LGHNA, YNFKEQ. Trimming pared 0 bases from V and 4 bases from J, leaving 12 bases between. This CDR3 is built from 15 residues. Written as DNA, the CDR3 is TGTGCCAGCAGCCAAGATAACTCGGTGAGCACTGAAGCTTTCTTT. Translation gives CASSQDNSVSTEAFF.

The chain couples TRBV29-1 to TRBJ2-1; 9 bases are a match to TRBD2. With V trimmed by 4 bases and J by 5 bases, 12 bases remained unmatched. Germline V gene lookup returns CDR1 SQVTM and CDR2 ANQGSEA. This CDR3 contains 16 residues. The CDR3 loop reads CSVAPMLAGLNNEQFF. Written as DNA, the CDR3 is TGCAGCGTTGCTCCGATGCTAGCGGGACTTAACAATGAGCAGTTCTTC.

The V gene is TRBV7-9, the J gene TRBJ2-7, with TRBD1 matching 9 bases. Losses at the gene ends were 5 bases for V and 7 bases for J; bases not matched to a gene: 6. This CDR3 comprises 13 residues. Per the germline V gene, CDR1 is SEHNR and CDR2 is FQNEAQ (reference sequence). The CDR3 is CASSLTGQGEQYF. The CDR3, as DNA: TGTGCCAGCAGCCTGACCGGACAGGGGGAGCAGTACTTC.

CDR3 coding DNA: TGTGCCAGCAGTTTATTAGCCTACGAGCAGTACTTC. Residues: CASSLLAYEQYF. The chain recombines TRBV28 with TRBJ2-7, with D unclear. Trimming removed 1 base at V and 2 bases at J, with 3 bases between. CDR3 size: 12 residues. CDR1 is MDHEN, CDR2 SYDVKM, per germline.

The chain employs TRBV27 and TRBJ2-7; 9 bases match TRBD1. Germline V gene sequence: CDR1 MNHEY, CDR2 SMNVEV (reference sequence). The trim removed 4 bases at V and 3 bases at J, leaving 4 bases unmatched. The CDR3 spans 14 residues. Written as DNA, the CDR3 is TGTGCCAGCAGTTCCCTGGACAGGGGCTACGAGCAGTACTTC. Translation gives CASSSLDRGYEQYF.

The chain joins TRBV30 to TRBJ1-2; possibly TRBD1 for D (5 bases). V was trimmed by 0 bases and J by 2 bases, leaving 13 bases between them. CDR1 is GTSNPN and CDR2 is SVGIG in the germline V gene (reference sequence). The CDR3 is 15 amino acids. CDR3 DNA sequence: TGTGCCTGGAGTGTACCTTCCCGGGGGAACTATGGCTACACCTTC. Protein: CAWSVPSRGNYGYTF.

J is TRBJ2-5 and V is TRBV25-1; 9 bases agree with TRBD2. CDR1 MGHDK and CDR2 SYGVNS come from the germline V gene. The V and J ends lost 6 bases and 4 bases, in that order; junction bases with no gene match: 12. The CDR3 is 16 amino acids. CDR3 residues: CASSVAGAAGGETQYF. The CDR3 region has the DNA TGTGCCAGCAGCGTAGCGGGAGCTGCGGGGGGAGAGACCCAGTACTTC.

This clone was recorded a few times. The gene calls are TRBV7-2 and TRBJ1-1; D is unresolved. The ends were cut back, 2 bases at V and 4 bases at J, with 11 bases in the middle. The CDR3 spans 14 residues. CDR1 and CDR2 (germline): SGHTA, FQGNSA. As DNA, the CDR3 is TGTGCCAGCAGCTTACTCCCCCCTAGCACTGAAGCTTTCTTT. Protein sequence: CASSLLPPSTEAFF.

Details on this clone: Germline is not matched at one junction end, which may reflect a read error. The rearrangement joins TRBV5-3 to TRBJ1-1; 9 bases line up with TRBD1. TRBV5-3 qualifies as an ORF whose function is uncertain. The CDR3 runs 16 residues. The CDR3 DNA sequence: TGTGCCAGAAGCTTCCGGGACAGGGTCTTGAATACTGAAGCTTTCTTT. It codes for CARSFRDRVLNTEAFF.

This chain links TRBV7-2 with TRBJ1-4; TRBD1 matches 9 bases. This CDR3 contains 15 residues. V lost 5 bases to trimming and J lost 7 bases; unmatched junction nucleotides: 8. Germline V gene data show CDR1 as SGHTA and CDR2 as FQGNSA. In DNA, the CDR3 is TGTGCCAGCAGCCTTCCGACAGGGGGGGGTGAAAAACTGTTTTTT. Its protein is CASSLPTGGGEKLFF. The whole variable domain, remainder taken from reference TRBV7-2 and TRBJ1-4, is GAGVSQSPSNKVTEKGKDVELRCDPISGHTALYWYRQSLGQGLEFLIYFQGNSAPDKSGLPSDRFSAERTGGSVSTLTIQRTQQEDSAVYLCASSLPTGGGEKLFFGSGTQLSVL.

In this sample, this clone turned up a few times. In DNA form, the CDR3 reads TGTGCCAGCACTTTTAGTGAATTTCAGCCCCAGCATTTT. Translation gives CASTFSEFQPQHF. This sequence joins TRBV2 and TRBJ1-5, with D hard to call. The CDR3 totals 13 residues. CDR1 and CDR2 (germline): SNHLY, FYNNEI. The V gene lost 7 bases and the J gene lost 6 bases, with 13 bases spanning the gap.

The chain is built from TRBV3-1 (or the pseudogene TRBV3-2) and TRBJ1-1; 8 nucleotides agree with TRBD1. J was trimmed by 3 bases and V by 1 base; bases with no gene match: 4. The germline V gene has CDR1 LGHDT and CDR2 YNNKEL (reference sequence). This CDR3 is built from 15 residues. The CDR3 spells CASSQAQTGDTEAFF. CDR3 nucleotides: TGTGCCAGCAGCCAAGCGCAGACAGGGGACACTGAAGCTTTCTTT.

This clone showed up just once. In DNA, the CDR3 is TGTGCCAGCAGTCGTGCAGGGGGATATAGCAATCAGCCCCAGCATTTT. Its translation: CASSRAGGYSNQPQHF. The J gene is TRBJ1-5, the V gene TRBV6-2 or TRBV6-3; TRBD1 aligns across 7 bases. The germline V gene has CDR1 MNHEY and CDR2 SVGEGT. This CDR3 comprises 16 residues. V was clipped by 5 bases and J by 0 bases; unmatched bases: 7.

V is TRBV18 and J is TRBJ1-2, with 9 bases that match TRBD1. The CDR3 is 15 amino acids. With 3 bases clipped from V and 4 bases from J, the junction kept 6 bases outside the gene matches. The V gene's germline CDR1 is KGHSH and CDR2 LQKENI. In nucleotides, the CDR3 is TGTGCCAGCTCACCGGGGACAGGGAAGGGCTATGGCTACACCTTC. This codes for CASSPGTGKGYGYTF.

CDR3 amino acids: CASSTDSYNSPLHF. As DNA, the CDR3 is TGTGCCAGCAGCACAGACAGTTATAATTCACCCCTCCACTTT. V and J are TRBV11-2 and TRBJ1-6; tentatively, D is TRBD1 (5 bases). The CDR3 extends over 14 amino acids. CDR1 and CDR2 from the germline V gene are SGHAT and FQNNGV. V was shortened by 5 bases and J by 4 bases, with 9 bases between the two germline ends.

This clone was picked up a small number of times. The gene calls are TRBV7-9 and TRBJ1-2; 7 nucleotides line up with TRBD1. CDR3 length: 13 amino acids. Losses at the gene ends were 1 base for V and 4 bases for J; bases not matched to a gene: 0. The germline V gene has CDR1 SEHNR and CDR2 FQNEAQ (reference sequence). CDR3 nucleotides: TGTGCCAGCAGCTTAGGGACAGGCTATGGCTACACCTTC. Translating gives CASSLGTGYGYTF.

The V call is TRBV15, the J call TRBJ2-5, with TRBD1 as a possible D gene (6 bases). The germline V and J ends were trimmed by 0 bases and 5 bases, with 13 bases remaining between them. Germline values: CDR1 LNHNV, CDR2 YYDKDF (reference sequence). CDR3 length: 15 amino acids. The CDR3 region is CATSRELTGRETQYF. The CDR3 DNA is TGTGCCACCAGCAGAGAGCTGACAGGACGCGAGACCCAGTACTTC.

The V gene is TRBV29-1, the J gene TRBJ2-7; 9 positions match TRBD1. This CDR3 has 13 amino acids. V trimming: 5 bases; J trimming: 0 bases; junction bases outside the gene matches: 2. From germline, CDR1 is SQVTM and CDR2 ANQGSEA. CDR3 DNA: TGCAGCGTTCGGGGACAGGGCTCCTACGAGCAGTACTTC. Translation: CSVRGQGSYEQYF.

The genes are TRBV4-2 and TRBJ2-6; the D gene is possibly TRBD2 (6 bases). The V and J ends lost 1 base and 0 bases respectively, with 28 bases between them. The CDR3 length is 23 residues. Germline values: CDR1 LGHNA, CDR2 YNFKEQ. The CDR3 region has the DNA TGTGCCAGCAGCCAAGTATTAGCGGCAGACCCAGCGGGCTGGATCTCTGGGGCCAACGTCCTGACTTTC. This encodes CASSQVLAADPAGWISGANVLTF.

CDR3 in amino acids: CASSATGLDLTNEQFF. For the CDR3, the DNA is TGTGCCAGCAGCGCCACGGGACTCGATTTGACTAATGAGCAGTTCTTC. The rearrangement joins TRBV9 to TRBJ2-1; D might be TRBD2 (6 bases). The V gene's germline CDR1 is SGDLS and CDR2 YYNGEE. CDR3 length equals 16 residues. Trimming left V 3 bases short and J 7 bases short, with 20 bases between. Variable domain in full (rest from reference TRBV9 and TRBJ2-1): DSGVTQTPKHLITATGQRVTLRCSPRSGDLSVYWYQQSLDQGLQFLIQYYNGEERAKGNILERFSAQQFPDLHSELNLSSLELGDSALYFCASSATGLDLTNEQFFGPGTRLTVL.

This clone was observed once. The rearrangement joins TRBV11-3 to TRBJ2-5; the D gene is possibly TRBD2 (6 bases). V dropped 5 bases and J dropped 3 bases, with 16 bases sitting between them. Germline assignment: CDR1 SGHNT and CDR2 YENEEA. The CDR3 has 15 amino acids. CDR3 in DNA: TGTGCCAGCAGCCCGCCAACGGGACTTAAAGAGACCCAGTACTTC. As protein: CASSPPTGLKETQYF.